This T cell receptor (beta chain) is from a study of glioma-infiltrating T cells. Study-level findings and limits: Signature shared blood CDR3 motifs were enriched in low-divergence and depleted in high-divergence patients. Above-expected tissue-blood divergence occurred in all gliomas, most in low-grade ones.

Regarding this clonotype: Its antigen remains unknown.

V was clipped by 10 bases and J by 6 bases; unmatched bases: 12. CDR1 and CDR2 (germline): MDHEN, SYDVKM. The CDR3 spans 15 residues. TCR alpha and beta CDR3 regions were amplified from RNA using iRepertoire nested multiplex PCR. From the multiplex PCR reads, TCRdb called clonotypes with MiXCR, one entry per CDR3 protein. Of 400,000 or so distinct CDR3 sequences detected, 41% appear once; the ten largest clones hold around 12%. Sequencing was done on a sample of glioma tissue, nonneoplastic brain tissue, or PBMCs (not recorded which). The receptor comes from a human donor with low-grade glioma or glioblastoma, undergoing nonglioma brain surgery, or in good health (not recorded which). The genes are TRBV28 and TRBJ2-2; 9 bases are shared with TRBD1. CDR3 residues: CATPQGARISGELFF. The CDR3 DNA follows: TGTGCCACCCCACAGGGGGCGAGGATTTCCGGGGAGCTGTTTTTT.